The 16 T cell receptor beta chains reported below all come from one sample, sequenced in a study of T cell clones after liver transplantation. Profiled with immunoSEQ multiplex PCR; TCRdb holds only in-frame clones, not every one. Altogether about 15,000 clones are present, 82% being singletons, with the ten largest covering 25% to 30%. The source was CD8+ T cells from blood, collected around 48 months after liver transplant. These receptors all stem from a human patient who received a liver transplant. Some T cells may trace back to the graft donor.

J is TRBJ2-1 and V is TRBV7-9; D is ambiguous. Germline CDR1 reads SEHNR; CDR2 reads FQNEAQ (reference sequence). V was cut by 0 bases and J by 7 bases, with 4 bases left in between. The CDR3 runs 12 residues. CDR3 in DNA: TGTGCCAGCAGCTTAGCGTGGAATGAGCAGTTCTTC. Protein sequence: CASSLAWNEQFF.

The chain links TRBV2 to TRBJ2-7; possible D gene TRBD2, 7 bases. V was pared by 8 bases and J by 2 bases, with 13 bases between. The CDR3 runs to 13 residues. The germline CDR1 and CDR2 sequences are SNHLY and FYNNEI. The CDR3 nucleotides are TGTGCCAGCCAGGCGGGGGCCACCTACGAGCAGTACTTC. Its protein product is CASQAGATYEQYF.

The chain is built from TRBV30 and TRBJ2-7; the D is unclear. This CDR3 spans 12 amino acids. The V gene's germline CDR1 is GTSNPN and CDR2 SVGIG (reference sequence). V dropped 2 bases and J dropped 7 bases, with 12 bases sitting between them. CDR3 amino acids: CAWSMGAVEQYF. CDR3 DNA: TGTGCCTGGAGTATGGGCGCCGTTGAGCAGTACTTC.

The chain couples TRBV2 to TRBJ1-1, with D uncertain. V was clipped by 6 bases and J by 1 base, with 18 bases between them. CDR3 length: 16 amino acids. Per the germline V gene, CDR1 is SNHLY and CDR2 is FYNNEI. The CDR3 here is CASSSPHSNENTEAFF. CDR3 coding DNA: TGTGCCAGCAGCTCGCCCCATTCGAACGAGAACACTGAAGCTTTCTTT.

This chain links TRBV9 with TRBJ2-3; possibly TRBD2 for D (5 bases). This CDR3 is built from 14 residues. Trimming shortened V by 3 bases and J by 5 bases, and 13 bases separated the two germline ends. In germline, CDR1 is SGDLS, CDR2 YYNGEE. CDR3 sequence (DNA): TGTGCCAGCAGCGCTACTAGTGGCGGAGATACGCAGTATTTT. This gives the protein CASSATSGGDTQYF.

The chain uses TRBV7-8 and TRBJ1-4; D is perhaps TRBD1 (6 bases). Germline V CDR1 and CDR2: SGHVS, FQNEAQ. CDR3 length: 17 residues. Trimming pared 2 bases from V and 1 base from J, leaving 14 bases between. Here the CDR3 reads CASSLRGGGLTNEKLFF. The CDR3 bases are TGTGCCAGCAGCTTACGGGGAGGGGGGTTAACTAATGAAAAACTGTTTTTT.

V usage is TRBV5-1 and J usage is TRBJ2-7, with D uncertain. Trimming stripped 4 bases from V and 1 base from J, with 21 bases between. Germline-derived CDR1 and CDR2 are SGHRS and YFSETQ. The CDR3 runs to 17 residues. CDR3 sequence: CASSPPVRASSSYEQYF. The CDR3 region has the DNA TGCGCCAGCAGCCCCCCCGTTAGGGCGTCCTCATCCTACGAGCAGTACTTC.

V gene TRBV19 combines with J gene TRBJ1-1; no definite D call. V lost 5 bases to trimming and J lost 1 base, with 14 bases between them. The CDR3 extends over 15 amino acids. In germline, CDR1 is LNHDA, CDR2 SQIVND (reference sequence). The CDR3 sequence is CASSLQGKWNTEAFF. Here the CDR3 DNA reads TGTGCCAGTAGTCTACAAGGGAAGTGGAACACTGAAGCTTTCTTT.

The chain couples TRBV28 to TRBJ2-5; D is uncertain. With 5 bases removed from V and 5 bases from J, the gap between germline ends came to 15 bases. The CDR3 runs 14 residues. The germline V gene encodes CDR1 MDHEN and CDR2 SYDVKM. This chain's CDR3 is CASSLPGRWETQYF. As DNA, the CDR3 is TGTGCCAGCAGTCTCCCCGGCAGGTGGGAGACCCAGTACTTC.

The chain uses TRBV4-1 and TRBJ2-7, with 11 positions matching TRBD2. Germline V gives CDR1 MGHRA, CDR2 YSYEKL. The CDR3 runs 15 residues. V was pared by 1 base and J by 5 bases, with 4 bases of the junction left unmatched. As DNA, the CDR3 is TGCGCCAGCAGCCAAGTTGGGACTAGCGGCCACGAGCAGTACTTC. This sequence encodes CASSQVGTSGHEQYF.

The J gene is TRBJ2-2, the V gene TRBV10-2; no firm D call. Trimming took off 2 bases at V and 3 bases at J, with 4 bases between the two ends. The CDR3 contains 13 residues. Germline V gene sequence: CDR1 WSHSY, CDR2 SAAADI. The CDR3 region is CASSEVHTGELFF. The CDR3 bases are TGCGCCAGCAGTGAGGTGCACACCGGGGAGCTGTTTTTT.

The chain recombines TRBV6-5 with TRBJ1-1; D may be TRBD1 (5 bases). This CDR3 is 14 amino acids long. V was trimmed by 0 bases and J by 4 bases, leaving 9 bases between them. CDR1 is MNHEY and CDR2 is SVGAGI in the germline V gene. CDR3 protein: CASSYSFDSTEAFF. The CDR3 nucleotides are TGTGCCAGCAGTTACTCGTTCGACAGCACTGAAGCTTTCTTT.

This chain joins TRBV28 and TRBJ1-5, with 10 bases identical to TRBD1. There are 16 residues in the CDR3. The trim removed 0 bases at V and 3 bases at J, leaving 2 bases unmatched. CDR1 and CDR2 (germline): MDHEN, SYDVKM. The DNA of the CDR3 is TGTGCCAGCAGTTTATGGACAGGGGGCCCCAATCAGCCCCAGCATTTT. This codes for CASSLWTGGPNQPQHF.

The rearrangement links TRBV15 to TRBJ2-1, with 8 bases matching TRBD2. CDR1 and CDR2 from the germline V gene are LNHNV and YYDKDF (reference sequence). There are 15 residues in the CDR3. The J segment lost 8 bases and the V segment lost 3 bases, leaving 9 bases of the junction unmatched. CDR3 in amino acids: CATSRTGGLGDEQFF. The CDR3 DNA is TGTGCCACCAGCAGGACGGGGGGGCTCGGAGATGAGCAGTTCTTC. Combining the CDR3 with reference TRBV15 and TRBJ2-1 gives the whole variable domain DAMVIQNPRYQVTQFGKPVTLSCSQTLNHNVMYWYQQKSSQAPKLLFHYYDKDFNNEADTPDNFQSRRPNTSFCFLDIRSPGLGDTAMYLCATSRTGGLGDEQFFGPGTRLTVL.

The gene calls are TRBV27 and TRBJ1-1; D perhaps matches TRBD1 (5 bases). CDR3 size: 14 residues. CDR1 and CDR2 (germline): MNHEY, SMNVEV (reference sequence). The germline V and J ends were trimmed by 2 bases and 1 base, with 8 bases remaining between them. The CDR3 region is CASSLLTGNTEAFF. The CDR3 nucleotides read TGTGCCAGCAGTTTACTTACAGGGAACACTGAAGCTTTCTTT.

This chain links TRBV19 with TRBJ1-5; no clear D gene. Germline V gene data show CDR1 as LNHDA and CDR2 as SQIVND (reference sequence). The CDR3 extends over 15 amino acids. Trimming cost V 4 bases and J 1 base, with 11 bases left between them. CDR3 nucleotides: TGTGCCAGTAGTAATCGCCCTGTCAGCAATCAGCCCCAGCATTTT. Its translation is CASSNRPVSNQPQHF.